Below are 8 T cell receptor beta chains sequenced from a single sample in a study of T cell changes during pregnancy in multiple sclerosis. Repertoires were generated with immunoSEQ multiplex PCR, while TCRdb's copy carries only in-frame clones and drops some. The sample shows roughly 45,000 clones, approximately 95% of them seen only once. This sample comprised CD8+ T cells from peripheral blood mononuclear cells, obtained in the first trimester of pregnancy. The receptors stem from a female donor with multiple sclerosis, enrolled in a pregnancy study.

The rearrangement joins TRBV30 to TRBJ1-2, with D unresolved. Germline V gives CDR1 GTSNPN, CDR2 SVGIG (reference sequence). Trimming took 4 bases from V and 2 from J, leaving 8 bases between them. The CDR3 loop spans 12 amino acids. The CDR3 spells CAWTIGNYGYTF. In DNA, the CDR3 is TGTGCCTGGACCATCGGGAACTATGGCTACACCTTC.

The gene calls are TRBV7-8 and TRBJ1-1, with a possible D match to TRBD1 (6 bases). The CDR3 runs to 14 residues. Trimming shortened V by 3 bases and J by 5 bases, and 13 bases separated the two germline ends. Germline CDR1 SGHVS, CDR2 FQNEAQ. This CDR3 reads CASSLGGGPTEAFF. CDR3 coding DNA: TGTGCCAGCAGCTTGGGGGGGGGCCCTACTGAAGCTTTCTTT.

This clone was counted once. The chain carries TRBV10-2 and TRBJ2-7; D remains ambiguous. This CDR3 contains 14 residues. The V end was cut by 0 bases, the J end by 7 bases, with 13 bases between. CDR1 WSHSY and CDR2 SAAADI come from the germline V gene. The CDR3 region is CASSESDGFQEQYF. The CDR3 nucleotides are TGCGCCAGCAGTGAGTCCGACGGGTTTCAGGAGCAGTACTTC.

This chain links TRBV29-1 with TRBJ2-1; D gene unclear. The CDR3 is made up of 12 amino acids. CDR1 and CDR2 from the germline V gene are SQVTM and ANQGSEA. Trimming removed 1 base from V and 8 bases from J, with 9 bases in between. The CDR3 DNA reads as TGCAGCGTTGAAGGCCAGGTGGATGAGCAGTTCTTC. Translated, it gives CSVEGQVDEQFF.

The chain couples TRBV4-1 to TRBJ2-5, with D uncertain. Per the germline V gene, CDR1 is MGHRA and CDR2 is YSYEKL. V dropped 2 bases and J dropped 2 bases, with 6 bases sitting between them. This CDR3 spans 13 amino acids. CDR3 sequence: CASSQRRQETQYF. CDR3 bases: TGCGCCAGCAGCCAAAGGCGGCAAGAGACCCAGTACTTC.

This CDR3 reads CASSLEGTGVTFF. The CDR3 DNA follows: TGTGCCAGCAGCTTAGAAGGGACAGGGGTAACTTTCTTT. This chain joins TRBV7-2 and TRBJ1-1; 10 bases fit TRBD1. The CDR3 totals 13 residues. CDR1 is SGHTA and CDR2 is FQGNSA in the germline V gene. J was trimmed by 12 bases and V by 1 base; bases with no gene match: 5.

This clone was observed a single time. The rearrangement links TRBV6-1 to TRBJ2-3; D might be TRBD1 (5 bases). Trimming took off 5 bases at V and 2 bases at J, with 11 bases between the two ends. The length of the CDR3 is 14 residues. In germline, CDR1 is MNHNS, CDR2 SASEGT. The CDR3 protein is CASSLTVPTDTQYF. Here the CDR3 DNA reads TGTGCCAGCAGTCTGACAGTTCCCACAGATACGCAGTATTTT.

V and J are TRBV2 and TRBJ2-3; TRBD2 matches 11 bases. With 4 bases clipped from V and 2 bases from J, the junction kept 17 bases outside the gene matches. CDR3 length: 20 amino acids. The V gene's germline CDR1 is SNHLY and CDR2 FYNNEI. CDR3 residues: CASSVLASGTSGTSTDTQYF. The CDR3, as DNA: TGTGCCAGCAGTGTGTTGGCTTCCGGGACTAGCGGCACTTCCACAGATACGCAGTATTTT.